This T cell receptor (beta chain) was obtained from a study of naive and memory T cell subsets. Whole-blood samples were around 2.3 ml of peripheral blood from healthy adult volunteers. Unsorted total RNA, roughly 1 to 1,100 ng, was DNase treated before reverse transcription. Alpha and beta constant region primers primed reverse transcription for blood and skin samples. Amplification of ligated cDNA took four PCR rounds with SP2 and nested alpha and beta constant primers. MiXCR, run by TCRdb on the 5' RACE reads, gives a single entry per CDR3 protein. The sample lists roughly 26,000 distinct CDR3 sequences, approximately 20% seen once, with about 1.8% in the top ten. In its sample, this clonotype was seen once. V shed 7 bases and J 1 base; nucleotides not matched to a gene: 2. CDR1 is SNHLY and CDR2 is FYNNEI in the germline V gene. The CDR3 sequence is 13 residues long.

The sequence derives from a female donor in good health. The genes are TRBV2 and TRBJ2-7; TRBD1 agrees at 9 bases. The CDR3: CASIGTGSYEQYF. The CDR3 DNA sequence: TGTGCCAGCATTGGGACAGGGTCCTACGAGCAGTACTTC.